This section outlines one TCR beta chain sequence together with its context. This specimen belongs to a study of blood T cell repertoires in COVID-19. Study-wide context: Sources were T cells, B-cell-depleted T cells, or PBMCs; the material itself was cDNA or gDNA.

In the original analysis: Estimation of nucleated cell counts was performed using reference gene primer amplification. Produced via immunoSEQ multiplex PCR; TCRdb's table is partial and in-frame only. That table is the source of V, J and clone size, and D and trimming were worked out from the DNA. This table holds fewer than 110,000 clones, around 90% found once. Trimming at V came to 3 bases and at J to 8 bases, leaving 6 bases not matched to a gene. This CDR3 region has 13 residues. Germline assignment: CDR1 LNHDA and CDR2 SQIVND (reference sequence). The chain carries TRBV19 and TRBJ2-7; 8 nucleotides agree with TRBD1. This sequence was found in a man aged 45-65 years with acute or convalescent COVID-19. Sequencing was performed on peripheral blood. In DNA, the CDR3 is TGTGCCAGTAGTATGTGGGGACAGGACAAGCAGTACTTC. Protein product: CASSMWGQDKQYF.